Described below is a single TCR beta chain sequence and its context. The CDR3 loop spans 14 amino acids. CDR1 and CDR2 (germline): DFQATT, SNEGSKA (reference sequence). The trim removed 3 bases at V and 1 base at J, leaving 4 bases unmatched. The assay was immunoSEQ multiplex PCR, and TCRdb's table has in-frame clones only and misses some. The sample has over 150,000 clones; roughly four fifths are singletons. This entry belongs to a study of blood T cell repertoires in COVID-19. The V and J genes are TRBV20-1 and TRBJ1-2; 8 bases agree with TRBD1. This receptor was taken from a woman between 55 and 75 years old with acute or convalescent COVID-19. Sequenced sample: peripheral blood. The CDR3 sequence is CSASTGGFNYGYTF. CDR3 coding DNA: TGCAGTGCTAGTACAGGGGGGTTTAACTATGGCTACACCTTC.